This TCR beta chain appears in the sequencing data of a study of shared clonotypes between healthy human individuals. Whole-study context: There were three CD4 naive, three CD4 memory, two CD8 naive and one CD8 memory plates per donor.

Donors included only healthy HIV-negative adults lacking recent acute infections or vaccinations. This CDR3 has 18 amino acids. The germline V gene has CDR1 LNHDA and CDR2 SQIVND (reference sequence). Trimming cost V 6 bases and J 0 bases; bases outside gene matches: 11. Sequencing was performed with immunoSEQ multiplex PCR; in TCRdb, only in-frame clones are kept and a portion is missing. The sample contains around 1.1 million clones, roughly 80% of which appear only once. This chain links TRBV19 with TRBJ2-2; 9 bases map to TRBD1. The receptor was isolated from a man aged 18 to 29 in good health. Some clones in this sample may be carry-over from other donors' samples. Sequenced input: memory CD4+ T cells from PBMCs. This sample's subset: CD45RA-negative fraction. This CDR3 is CASSLFPTGGANTGELFF. The CDR3 DNA sequence: TGTGCCAGTAGCCTATTCCCGACAGGGGGGGCGAACACCGGGGAGCTGTTTTTT.